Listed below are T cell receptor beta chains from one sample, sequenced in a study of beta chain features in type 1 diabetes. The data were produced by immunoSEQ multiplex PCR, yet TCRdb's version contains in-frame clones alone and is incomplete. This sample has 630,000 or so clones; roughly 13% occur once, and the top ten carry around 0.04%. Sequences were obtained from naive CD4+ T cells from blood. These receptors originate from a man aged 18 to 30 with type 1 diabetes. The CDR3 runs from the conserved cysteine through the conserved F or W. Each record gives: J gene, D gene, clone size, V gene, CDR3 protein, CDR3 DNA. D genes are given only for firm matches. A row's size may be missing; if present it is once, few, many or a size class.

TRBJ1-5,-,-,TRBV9,CASPRGDGNQPQHF,TGTGCCAGCCCTAGGGGTGACGGCAATCAGCCCCAGCATTTT
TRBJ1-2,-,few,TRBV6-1,CASSKTRSYGYTF,TGTGCCAGCAGTAAGACTCGTAGCTATGGCTACACCTTC
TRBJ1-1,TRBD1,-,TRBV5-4,CASSLGQGEAFF,TGTGCCAGCAGCTTGGGACAGGGTGAAGCTTTCTTT
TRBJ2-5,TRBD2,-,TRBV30,CAWRTSGGPTQYF,TGTGCCTGGCGGACTAGCGGGGGCCCGACCCAGTACTTC
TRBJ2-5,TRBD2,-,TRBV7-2,CASSRLGGRSETQYF,TGTGCCAGCAGCCGCCTGGGGGGGAGGTCAGAGACCCAGTACTTC
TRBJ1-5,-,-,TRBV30,CAWSVPPGAQHF,TGTGCCTGGAGTGTACCCCCAGGGGCCCAGCATTTT
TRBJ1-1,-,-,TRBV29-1,CSVEDYKGGTEAFF,TGCAGCGTTGAAGATTACAAAGGGGGCACTGAAGCTTTCTTT
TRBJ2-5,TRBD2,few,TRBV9,CASSPRGAGGGEGETQYF,TGTGCCAGCAGCCCCCGGGGAGCGGGGGGGGGAGAAGGAGAGACCCAGTACTTC
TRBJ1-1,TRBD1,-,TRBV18,CASSRGTANTEAFF,TGTGCCAGCTCTCGAGGGACAGCGAACACTGAAGCTTTCTTT
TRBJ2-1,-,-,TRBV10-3,CAISESTGGGDEQFF,TGTGCCATCAGTGAGTCGACGGGTGGCGGAGATGAGCAGTTCTTC
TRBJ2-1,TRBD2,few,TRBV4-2,CASSQEGGRANLYNEQFF,TGTGCCAGCAGCCAAGAGGGCGGGAGGGCCAATCTGTACAATGAGCAGTTCTTC
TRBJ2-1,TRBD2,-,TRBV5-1,CASSLRGLAGASTLSSYNEQFF,TGCGCCAGCAGCTTGCGGGGACTAGCGGGTGCGTCAACCCTAAGCTCCTACAATGAGCAGTTCTTC
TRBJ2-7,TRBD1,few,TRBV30,CAWSPGTVYEQYF,TGTGCCTGGAGTCCGGGGACAGTCTACGAGCAGTACTTC
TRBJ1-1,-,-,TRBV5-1,CASSLDSWNTEAFF,TGCGCCAGCAGCTTGGACAGCTGGAACACTGAAGCTTTCTTT
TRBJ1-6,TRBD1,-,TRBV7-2,CASSFLTGSNSPLHF,TGTGCCAGCAGCTTCCTGACAGGGTCTAATTCACCCCTCCACTTT
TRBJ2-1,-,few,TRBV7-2,CASSLGRPGIYNEQFF,TGTGCCAGCAGCTTAGGTAGGCCAGGGATATACAATGAGCAGTTCTTC
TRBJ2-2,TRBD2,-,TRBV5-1,CASKSGTSGSGGELFF,TGCGCCAGCAAATCCGGGACTAGCGGCTCCGGCGGGGAGCTGTTTTTT
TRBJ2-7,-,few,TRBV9,CASSSSPDSPYEQYF,TGTGCCAGCAGCAGTTCCCCGGACAGCCCCTACGAGCAGTACTTC
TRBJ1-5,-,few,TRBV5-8,CASSFRGGNQPQHF,TGTGCCAGCAGCTTCAGGGGCGGCAATCAGCCCCAGCATTTT
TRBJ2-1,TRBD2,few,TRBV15,CATSRQRTSAYNEQFF,TGTGCCACCAGCAGGCAGCGGACTAGCGCTTACAATGAGCAGTTCTTC
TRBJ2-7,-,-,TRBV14,CASSHRFGSIPSYEQYF,TGTGCCAGCAGCCACAGGTTTGGGTCGATTCCCTCCTACGAGCAGTACTTC
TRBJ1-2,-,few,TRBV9,CASSVGGLLNYGYTF,TGTGCCAGCAGCGTGGGGGGGCTGCTTAACTATGGCTACACCTTC
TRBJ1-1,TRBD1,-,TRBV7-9,CASSLGDSNTEAFF,TGTGCCAGCAGCTTAGGGGACAGCAACACTGAAGCTTTCTTT
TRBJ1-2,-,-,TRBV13,CASSLGTNYGYTF,TGTGCCAGCAGCCTCGGGACGAACTATGGCTACACCTTC
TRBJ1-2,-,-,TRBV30,CAWGQGRNLGYGYTF,TGTGCCTGGGGGCAGGGACGGAATTTGGGGTATGGCTACACCTTC
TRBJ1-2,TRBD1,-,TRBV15,CATSRAGTGQNYGYTF,TGTGCCACCAGCAGAGCCGGGACAGGGCAGAACTATGGCTACACCTTC
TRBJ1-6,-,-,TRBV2,CASMGYGSPLHF,TGTGCCAGCATGGGGTACGGTTCACCCCTCCACTTT
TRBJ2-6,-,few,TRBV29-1,CSVVWTSGANVLTF,TGCAGCGTTGTTTGGACTTCCGGGGCCAACGTCCTGACTTTC
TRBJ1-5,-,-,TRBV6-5,CASSPQENQPQHF,TGTGCCAGCAGTCCACAGGAGAATCAGCCCCAGCATTTT
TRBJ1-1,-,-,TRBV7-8,CASSPLGWGDTEAFF,TGTGCCAGCAGCCCCCTGGGATGGGGAGACACTGAAGCTTTCTTT
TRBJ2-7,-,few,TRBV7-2,CASSLGQIYEQYF,TGTGCCAGCAGCTTAGGGCAGATTTACGAGCAGTACTTC
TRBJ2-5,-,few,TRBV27,CASSFYGYQETQYF,TGTGCCAGCAGTTTTTATGGGTACCAAGAGACCCAGTACTTC
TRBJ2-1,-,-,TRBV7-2,CASSLRVKVEQFF,TGTGCCAGCAGCTTAAGGGTGAAGGTAGAGCAGTTCTTC